The 9 T cell receptor beta chains below were found in one sample sequenced in a study of monozygotic twins with inflammatory bowel disease. For each CDR3 protein, TCRdb gives one entry from its re-call of the 5' RACE reads, without DNA. The repertoire table contains some 300,000 distinct CDR3 sequences. The sequencing sample was made of blood. Receptors were obtained from a human donor with ulcerative colitis or Crohn's disease, or a healthy co-twin of an affected twin (not recorded which).

The rearrangement links TRBV5-1 to TRBJ2-3. Germline CDR1 SGHRS, CDR2 YFSETQ. The CDR3 spans 13 residues. This CDR3 is CASSLGDTDTQYF.

The V call is TRBV19, the J call TRBJ2-7; with no DNA, the TCRdb D assignment of TRBD1 cannot be verified. Germline V gene data show CDR1 as LNHDA and CDR2 as SQIVND (reference sequence). The CDR3 totals 14 residues. The CDR3: CASSLSGATYEQYF.

The chain has TRBV6-1 and TRBJ1-2; no DNA is available, so the TRBD1 call from TCRdb remains unchecked. The CDR3 length is 15 residues. Germline CDR1 MNHNS, CDR2 SASEGT. CDR3 residues: CASSTPGGGDYGYTF.

CDR3 region: CSAGGTSATYEQYF. The chain combines TRBV20-1 with TRBJ2-7; lacking DNA, the TRBD2 call made by TCRdb goes unchecked. The CDR3 covers 14 residues. CDR1 DFQATT and CDR2 SNEGSKA come from the germline V gene (reference sequence).

This sequence joins TRBV12-3 or TRBV12-4 and TRBJ1-3. The CDR3 is 14 amino acids. The CDR3 protein is CASSLIDSGNTIYF.

The chain joins TRBV7-2 to TRBJ1-4; TCRdb picks TRBD1, but there is no DNA to check that call. Per germline, CDR1 SGHTA and CDR2 FQGNSA. CDR3 size: 15 residues. The CDR3 spells CASSSGQATNEKLFF.

The V gene is TRBV11-2, the J gene TRBJ2-2; the TCRdb D gene call, TRBD1, has no DNA to confirm it. The CDR3 runs 17 residues. CDR1 SGHAT and CDR2 FQNNGV come from the germline V gene. The CDR3 loop is CASSSTPTGANTGELFF.

This rearrangement joins TRBV18 to TRBJ2-5; lacking DNA, the TRBD1 call made by TCRdb goes unchecked. Germline-derived CDR1 and CDR2 are KGHSH and LQKENI. The CDR3 has 14 residues. The CDR3 loop reads CASCGRDIGETQYF.

The chain uses TRBV9 and TRBJ2-7; TCRdb returns TRBD2, unconfirmable since there is no DNA. Germline V gene lookup returns CDR1 SGDLS and CDR2 YYNGEE. The CDR3 sequence is 15 residues long. CDR3 loop: CASSPEAGGLYEQYF.